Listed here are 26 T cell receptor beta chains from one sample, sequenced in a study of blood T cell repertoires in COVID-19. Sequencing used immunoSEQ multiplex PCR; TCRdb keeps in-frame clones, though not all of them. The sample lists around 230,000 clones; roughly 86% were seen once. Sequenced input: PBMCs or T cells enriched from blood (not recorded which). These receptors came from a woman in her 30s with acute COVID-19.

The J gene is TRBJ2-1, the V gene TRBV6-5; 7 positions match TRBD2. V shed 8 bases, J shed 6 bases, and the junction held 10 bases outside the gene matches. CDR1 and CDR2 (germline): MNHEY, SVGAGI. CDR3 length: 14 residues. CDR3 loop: CASQQRGIANEQFF. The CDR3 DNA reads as TGTGCCAGCCAGCAGCGGGGAATCGCCAATGAGCAGTTCTTC.

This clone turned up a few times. CDR3 sequence reads: CASSPGGRYYSNQPQHF. The CDR3, as DNA: TGTGCCAGCAGCCCCGGGGGTCGATATTATAGCAATCAGCCCCAGCATTTT. The V call is TRBV7-9, the J call TRBJ1-5, with D perhaps TRBD1 (5 bases). Germline CDR1 is SEHNR and CDR2 is FQNEAQ (reference sequence). This CDR3 comprises 17 residues. V was trimmed by 5 bases and J by 0 bases, leaving 17 bases between them.

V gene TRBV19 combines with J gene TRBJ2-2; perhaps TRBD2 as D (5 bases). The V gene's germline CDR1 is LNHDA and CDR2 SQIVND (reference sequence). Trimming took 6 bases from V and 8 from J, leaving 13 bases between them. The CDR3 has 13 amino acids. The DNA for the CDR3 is TGTGCCAGTAGGAGGACTGCGATTGGGGAGCTGTTTTTT. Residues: CASRRTAIGELFF.

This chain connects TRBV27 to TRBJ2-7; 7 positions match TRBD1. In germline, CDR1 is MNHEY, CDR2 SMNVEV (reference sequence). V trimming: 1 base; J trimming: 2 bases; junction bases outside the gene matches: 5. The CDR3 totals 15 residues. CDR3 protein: CASSLYNRGTYEQYF. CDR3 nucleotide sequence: TGTGCCAGCAGTTTATACAACAGGGGAACCTACGAGCAGTACTTC.

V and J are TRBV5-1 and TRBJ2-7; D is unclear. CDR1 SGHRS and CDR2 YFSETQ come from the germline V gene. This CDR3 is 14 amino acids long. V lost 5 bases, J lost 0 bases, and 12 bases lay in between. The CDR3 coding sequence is TGCGCCAGCAGTACAGCCAGATACTCCTACGAGCAGTACTTC. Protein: CASSTARYSYEQYF.

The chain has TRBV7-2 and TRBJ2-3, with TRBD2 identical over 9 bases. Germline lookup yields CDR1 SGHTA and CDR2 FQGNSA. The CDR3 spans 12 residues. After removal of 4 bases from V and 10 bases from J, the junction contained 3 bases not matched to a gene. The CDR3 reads CASSSRTSAQYF. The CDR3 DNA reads TGTGCCAGCAGCTCCCGGACTAGCGCGCAGTATTTT.

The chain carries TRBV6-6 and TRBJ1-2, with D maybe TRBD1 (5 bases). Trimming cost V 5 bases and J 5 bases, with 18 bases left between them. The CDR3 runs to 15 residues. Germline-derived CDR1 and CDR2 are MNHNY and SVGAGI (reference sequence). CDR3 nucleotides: TGTGCCAGCAGTGACCGTATGAGACAGCAGTATGGCTACACCTTC. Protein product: CASSDRMRQQYGYTF.

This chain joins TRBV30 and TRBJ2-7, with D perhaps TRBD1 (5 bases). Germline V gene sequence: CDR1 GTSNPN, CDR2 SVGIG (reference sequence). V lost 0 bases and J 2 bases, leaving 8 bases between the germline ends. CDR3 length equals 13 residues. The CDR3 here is CAWSVDSAYEQYF. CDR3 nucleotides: TGTGCCTGGAGTGTCGACAGCGCCTACGAGCAGTACTTC.

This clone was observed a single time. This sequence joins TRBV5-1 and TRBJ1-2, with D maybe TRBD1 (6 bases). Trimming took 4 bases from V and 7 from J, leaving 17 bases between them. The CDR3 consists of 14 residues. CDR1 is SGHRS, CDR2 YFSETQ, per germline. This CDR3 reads CASSQQTGIVGYTF. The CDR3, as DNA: TGCGCCAGCAGCCAACAGACAGGAATAGTTGGCTACACCTTC.

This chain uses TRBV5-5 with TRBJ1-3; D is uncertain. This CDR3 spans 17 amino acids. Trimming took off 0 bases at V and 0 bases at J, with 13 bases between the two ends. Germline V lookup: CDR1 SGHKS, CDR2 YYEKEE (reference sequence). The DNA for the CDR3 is TGTGCCAGCAGCTTGGGGTCCAGCGGGCCCTCTGGAAACACCATATATTTT. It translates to CASSLGSSGPSGNTIYF.

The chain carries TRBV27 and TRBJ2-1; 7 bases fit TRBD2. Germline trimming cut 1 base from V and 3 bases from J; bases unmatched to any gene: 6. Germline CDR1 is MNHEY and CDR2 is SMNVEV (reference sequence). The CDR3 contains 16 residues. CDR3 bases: TGTGCCAGCAGTTTATTGACTAGCAAAGGCTACAATGAGCAGTTCTTC. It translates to CASSLLTSKGYNEQFF.

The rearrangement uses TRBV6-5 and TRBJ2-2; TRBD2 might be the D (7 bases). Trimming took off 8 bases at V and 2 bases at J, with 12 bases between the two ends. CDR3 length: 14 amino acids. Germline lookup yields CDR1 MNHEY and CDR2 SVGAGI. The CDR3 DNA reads TGTGCCAGCCATGGGGGGGCAAACACCGGGGAGCTGTTTTTT. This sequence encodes CASHGGANTGELFF.

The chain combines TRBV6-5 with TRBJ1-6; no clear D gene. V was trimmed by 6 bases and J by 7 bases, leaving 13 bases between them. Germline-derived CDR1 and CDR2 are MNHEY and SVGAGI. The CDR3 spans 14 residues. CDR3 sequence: CASSLQIQNSPLHF. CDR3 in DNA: TGTGCCAGCAGCCTACAGATACAGAATTCACCCCTCCACTTT.

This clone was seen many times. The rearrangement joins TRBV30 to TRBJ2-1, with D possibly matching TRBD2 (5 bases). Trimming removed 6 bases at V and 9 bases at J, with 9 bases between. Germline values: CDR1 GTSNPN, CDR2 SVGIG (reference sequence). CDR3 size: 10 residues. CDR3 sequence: CACERSEQFF. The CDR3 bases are TGTGCCTGTGAGCGGTCTGAGCAGTTCTTC.

The CDR3 loop reads CSVEDSRRLAAEQFF. CDR3 nucleotide sequence: TGCAGCGTTGAAGATAGTAGGAGACTAGCAGCAGAGCAGTTCTTC. The chain has TRBV29-1 and TRBJ2-1; 7 bases match TRBD2. V lost 0 bases, J lost 10 bases, and 12 bases stayed unmatched. The CDR3 is 15 amino acids. Germline CDR1 and CDR2: SQVTM and ANQGSEA.

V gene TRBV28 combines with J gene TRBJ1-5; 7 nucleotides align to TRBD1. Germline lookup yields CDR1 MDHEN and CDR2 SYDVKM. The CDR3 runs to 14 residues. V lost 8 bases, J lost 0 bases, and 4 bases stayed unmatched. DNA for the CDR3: TGTGCCAGCGGGACAGTGCATAGCAATCAGCCCCAGCATTTT. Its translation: CASGTVHSNQPQHF.

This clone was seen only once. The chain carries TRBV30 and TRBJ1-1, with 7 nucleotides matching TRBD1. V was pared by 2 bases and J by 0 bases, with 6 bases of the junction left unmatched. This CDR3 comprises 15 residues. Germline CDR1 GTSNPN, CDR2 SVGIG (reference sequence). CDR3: CAWSRGGSMNTEAFF. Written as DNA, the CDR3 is TGTGCCTGGAGTCGAGGGGGCAGTATGAACACTGAAGCTTTCTTT.

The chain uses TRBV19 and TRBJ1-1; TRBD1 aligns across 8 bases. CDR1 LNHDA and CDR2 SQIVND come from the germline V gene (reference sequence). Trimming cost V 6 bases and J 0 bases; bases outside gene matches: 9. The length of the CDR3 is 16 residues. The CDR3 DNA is TGTGCCAGTAGGGCGGACCGGACAGGGATGAACACTGAAGCTTTCTTT. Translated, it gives CASRADRTGMNTEAFF.

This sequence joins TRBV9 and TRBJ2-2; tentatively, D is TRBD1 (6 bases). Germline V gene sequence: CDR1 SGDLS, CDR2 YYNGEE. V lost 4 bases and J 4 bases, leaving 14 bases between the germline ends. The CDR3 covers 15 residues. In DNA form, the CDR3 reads TGTGCCAGCAGCACAGATGACAGGCGCACCGGGGAGCTGTTTTTT. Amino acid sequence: CASSTDDRRTGELFF.

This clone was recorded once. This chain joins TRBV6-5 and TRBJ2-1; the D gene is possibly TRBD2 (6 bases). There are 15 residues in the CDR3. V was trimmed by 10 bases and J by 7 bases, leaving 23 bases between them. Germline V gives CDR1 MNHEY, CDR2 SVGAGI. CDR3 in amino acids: CATSAGGTAWNEQFF. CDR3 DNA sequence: TGTGCCACCTCCGCCGGGGGAACGGCTTGGAATGAGCAGTTCTTC.

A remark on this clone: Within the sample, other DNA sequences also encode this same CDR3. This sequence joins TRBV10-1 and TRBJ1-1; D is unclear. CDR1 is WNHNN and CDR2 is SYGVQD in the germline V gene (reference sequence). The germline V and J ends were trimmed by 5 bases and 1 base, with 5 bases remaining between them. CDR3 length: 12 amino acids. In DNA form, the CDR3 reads TGCGCCAGCAGTCCAGGGAACACTGAAGCTTTCTTT. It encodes CASSPGNTEAFF.

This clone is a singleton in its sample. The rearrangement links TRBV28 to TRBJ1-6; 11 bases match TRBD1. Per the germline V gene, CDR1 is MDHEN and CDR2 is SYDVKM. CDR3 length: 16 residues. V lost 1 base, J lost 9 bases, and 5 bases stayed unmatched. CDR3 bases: TGTGCCAGCAGTTTATTCGGGACAGGGGGGAGTTCACCCCTCCACTTT. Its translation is CASSLFGTGGSSPLHF. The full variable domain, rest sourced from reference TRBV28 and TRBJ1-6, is DVKVTQSSRYLVKRTGEKVFLECVQDMDHENMFWYRQDPGLGLRLIYFSYDVKMKEKGDIPEGYSVSREKKERFSLILESASTNQTSMYLCASSLFGTGGSSPLHFGNGTRLTVT.

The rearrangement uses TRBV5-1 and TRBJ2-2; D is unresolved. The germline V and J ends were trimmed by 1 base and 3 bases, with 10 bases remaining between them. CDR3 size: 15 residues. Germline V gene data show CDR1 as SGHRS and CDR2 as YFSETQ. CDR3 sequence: CASSLKTQDTGELFF. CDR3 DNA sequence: TGCGCCAGCAGCTTGAAAACCCAGGACACCGGGGAGCTGTTTTTT.

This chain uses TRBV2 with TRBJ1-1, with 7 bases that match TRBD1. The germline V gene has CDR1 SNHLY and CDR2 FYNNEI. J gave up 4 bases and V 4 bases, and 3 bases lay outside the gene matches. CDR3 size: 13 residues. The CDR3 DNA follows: TGTGCCAGCAGTGTCAGGACAGGCACTGAAGCTTTCTTT. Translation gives CASSVRTGTEAFF.

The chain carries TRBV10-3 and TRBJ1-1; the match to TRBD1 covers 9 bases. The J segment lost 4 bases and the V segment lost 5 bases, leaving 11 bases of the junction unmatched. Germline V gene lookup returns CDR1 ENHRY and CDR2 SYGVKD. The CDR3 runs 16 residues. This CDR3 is CAISSPGQGRTTEAFF. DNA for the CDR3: TGTGCCATCAGTAGCCCGGGACAGGGCAGGACCACTGAAGCTTTCTTT.

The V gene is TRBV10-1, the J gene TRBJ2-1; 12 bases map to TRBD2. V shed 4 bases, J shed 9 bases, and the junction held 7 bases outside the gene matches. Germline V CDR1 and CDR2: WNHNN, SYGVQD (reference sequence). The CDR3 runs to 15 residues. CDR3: CASSVASGGASEQFF. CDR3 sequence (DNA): TGCGCCAGCAGTGTGGCTAGCGGGGGGGCGAGTGAGCAGTTCTTC.